The 12 T cell receptor beta chains listed next were all sequenced from one sample in a study of shared clonotypes between healthy human individuals. TCRdb's copy holds only in-frame clones and misses some; the assay was immunoSEQ multiplex PCR. The sample contains millions of clones, approximately 93% of which appear only once. The sequencing sample was made of naive CD4+ T cells from PBMCs. Subset reported: CD45RA+ positively selected. The receptors here all came from a man between 18 and 29 years old in good health. Some clones in this sample may be carry-over from other donors' samples.

V gene TRBV6-1 combines with J gene TRBJ2-5; 8 bases agree with TRBD1. The CDR3 loop spans 13 amino acids. In germline, CDR1 is MNHNS, CDR2 SASEGT. The trim removed 7 bases at V and 5 bases at J, leaving 6 bases unmatched. CDR3 DNA sequence: TGTGCCAGCATTTGGACAGGGACGGAGACCCAGTACTTC. Protein product: CASIWTGTETQYF.

The rearrangement uses TRBV7-7 and TRBJ2-4; 8 bases map to TRBD2. Trimming took 1 base from V and 0 from J; bases not matched to a gene: 8. The CDR3 consists of 18 residues. Germline CDR1 SSHAT, CDR2 FNYEAQ (reference sequence). Written as DNA, the CDR3 is TGTGCCAGCAGCTTAGGCAGGGTCGGGGGGGGAGCCAAAAACATTCAGTACTTC. This sequence encodes CASSLGRVGGGAKNIQYF.

The chain has TRBV7-9 and TRBJ2-5; D might be TRBD1 or TRBD2, each matching 5 bases. V dropped 2 bases and J dropped 13 bases, with 11 bases sitting between them. This CDR3 region has 11 residues. Germline V gene data show CDR1 as SEHNR and CDR2 as FQNEAQ (reference sequence). The CDR3 coding sequence is TGTGCCAGCAGCTTAAGGGTGGGACGGTACTTC. Its translation is CASSLRVGRYF.

CDR3 sequence (DNA): TGTGCCAGCAGTGCCCTGAGGGGGCTCTACAATGAGCAGTTCTTC. This translates into CASSALRGLYNEQFF. V and J are TRBV6-1 and TRBJ2-1; 7 bases are a match to TRBD1. The CDR3 totals 15 residues. Germline V gene lookup returns CDR1 MNHNS and CDR2 SASEGT. The trim removed 4 bases at V and 3 bases at J, leaving 6 bases unmatched.

The chain joins TRBV5-1 to TRBJ2-1; TRBD2 agrees at 9 bases. Germline trimming cut 3 bases from V and 5 bases from J; bases unmatched to any gene: 9. Germline V gene lookup returns CDR1 SGHRS and CDR2 YFSETQ. The CDR3 totals 16 residues. This CDR3 is CASSSHLAGVDNEQFF. Written as DNA, the CDR3 is TGCGCCAGCAGCTCCCACTTAGCGGGAGTGGACAATGAGCAGTTCTTC.

In DNA form, the CDR3 reads TGTGCCAGCAGCAGGGGGGCCAGGCCAGGGGATACGCAGTATTTT. Translated: CASSRGARPGDTQYF. The chain employs TRBV5-6 and TRBJ2-3; D possibly matches TRBD1 or TRBD2 (6 bases each). Germline CDR1 is SGHDT and CDR2 is YYEEEE. The ends were cut back, 4 bases at V and 6 bases at J, with 18 bases in the middle. This CDR3 is 15 amino acids long.

The V and J genes are TRBV30 and TRBJ1-1; no reliable D call. Trimming left V 7 bases short and J 1 base short, with 13 bases between. Germline CDR1 and CDR2: GTSNPN and SVGIG (reference sequence). The length of the CDR3 is 13 residues. The CDR3, as DNA: TGTGCCTACCGAGACCAGCCGAACACTGAAGCTTTCTTT. Translated, it gives CAYRDQPNTEAFF.

The chain combines TRBV4-2 with TRBJ1-3; D is uncertain. Trimming removed 1 base from V and 3 bases from J, with 13 bases in between. CDR1 and CDR2 (germline): LGHNA, YNFKEQ. CDR3 size: 16 residues. The CDR3 spells CASSQASTDRGNTIYF. The CDR3 nucleotides are TGTGCCAGCAGCCAAGCCTCAACGGATCGTGGAAACACCATATATTTT.

This chain links TRBV5-4 with TRBJ2-3, with 8 nucleotides matching TRBD1. The CDR3 covers 14 residues. The germline V gene has CDR1 SGHNT and CDR2 YYREEE (reference sequence). Trimming removed 4 bases from V and 3 bases from J; junction bases left unmatched: 4. The CDR3 loop is CASSGTGGTDTQYF. CDR3 sequence (DNA): TGTGCCAGCAGCGGCACAGGGGGTACAGATACGCAGTATTTT.

The rearrangement links TRBV9 to TRBJ2-3; 10 bases fit TRBD2. The V gene's germline CDR1 is SGDLS and CDR2 YYNGEE. Trimming cost V 4 bases and J 4 bases; bases outside gene matches: 6. The length of the CDR3 is 15 residues. CDR3 DNA: TGTGCCAGCAGCCCCCAGCGGGAGGGCGCAGATACGCAGTATTTT. Amino acids: CASSPQREGADTQYF.

The rearrangement joins TRBV6-5 to TRBJ1-2, with 8 bases aligning to TRBD1. CDR1 is MNHEY and CDR2 is SVGAGI in the germline V gene. V shed 2 bases and J 4 bases; nucleotides not matched to a gene: 6. The CDR3 spans 15 residues. The CDR3 bases are TGTGCCAGCAGTTACCGGGGGGACAGGCCCTATGGCTACACCTTC. Translation gives CASSYRGDRPYGYTF.

CDR3 sequence: CASSGTGTGNYGYTF. In DNA, the CDR3 is TGTGCCAGCAGCGGAACCGGGACAGGGAACTATGGCTACACCTTC. The chain combines TRBV9 with TRBJ1-2; 9 positions match TRBD1. Germline CDR1 SGDLS, CDR2 YYNGEE. Trimming at V came to 3 bases and at J to 2 bases, leaving 5 bases not matched to a gene. The CDR3 consists of 15 residues.